At least ten counts were recorded for the clone carrying this T cell receptor (beta chain). The data are from a study of T cells in Graves' hyperthyroidism and ophthalmopathy. The source material, RNA transcripts, was used to amplify TCR beta CDR3 regions. The HTBI primer set drove a first-round RT-PCR of the TCR CDR3. TCRdb reprocessed the multiplex PCR reads with MiXCR, giving one entry per CDR3 protein. The sample contains hundreds of thousands of distinct CDR3 sequences, around 15% of which appear only once. Germline V gene lookup returns CDR1 GTSNPN and CDR2 SVGIG (reference sequence). The CDR3 sequence is 13 residues long. V was pared by 2 bases and J by 8 bases, with 13 bases between.

This TCR came from a woman between 40 and 55 years old with Graves' ophthalmopathy. The sequencing sample was made of blood. The chain recombines TRBV30 with TRBJ1-5, with D maybe TRBD1 (5 bases). DNA for the CDR3: TGTGCCTGGAGTAGGGACCTCTCGGAGCCCCAGCATTTT. Translation gives CAWSRDLSEPQHF.